Listed here is a single T cell receptor (beta chain). The data were produced by immunoSEQ multiplex PCR, yet TCRdb's version contains in-frame clones alone and is incomplete. The table records thousands of clones, approximately 90% of them present only once. The germline V gene encodes CDR1 MGHRA and CDR2 YSYEKL. The CDR3 runs to 19 residues. J gave up 6 bases and V 2 bases, and 14 bases lay outside the gene matches. The sample is drawn from a study of PD-1 blockade in classical Hodgkin lymphoma. Across the whole study: Every 2 weeks, patients had 3 mg/kg nivolumab intravenously.

Each of the patients experienced relapse following autologous stem cell transplantation, and their brentuximab vedotin exposure differed. Magnetic negative selection purified CD4+ T cells from thawed PBMCs. This chain joins TRBV4-1 and TRBJ2-2; 11 bases match TRBD2. This TCR came from a human donor with classical Hodgkin lymphoma. Specimen: CD4+ T cells from blood, collected at baseline. CDR3 sequence (DNA): TGCGCCAGCAGCCAAAAGGGTAGCGGGGGGGCCTATTCTCCCGGGGAGCTGTTTTTT. Translation gives CASSQKGSGGAYSPGELFF.